A single sample gave rise to the 2 T cell receptor beta chains below, sequenced in a study of blood T cell repertoires in COVID-19. The protocol was immunoSEQ multiplex PCR, while the TCRdb copy is restricted to in-frame clones and leaves out a portion. The table lists about 180,000 clones, more than 75% of them singletons, with roughly 9% in the top ten. The source material was peripheral blood. These receptors all stem from a woman between 65 and 79 years old with acute or convalescent COVID-19.

The chain links TRBV2 to TRBJ2-3, with TRBD2 as a possible D gene (5 bases). CDR1 and CDR2 (germline): SNHLY, FYNNEI. V was pared by 5 bases and J by 3 bases, with 12 bases between. The CDR3 is 14 residues long. The CDR3 DNA reads as TGTGCCAGCAGTTTCGGACTGAGAACAGATACGCAGTATTTT. It yields the protein CASSFGLRTDTQYF.

The chain carries TRBV7-2 and TRBJ1-2, with TRBD1 matching 10 bases. J gave up 6 bases and V 5 bases, and 6 bases lay outside the gene matches. The CDR3 covers 14 residues. Germline CDR1 is SGHTA and CDR2 is FQGNSA. The CDR3 sequence is CASSLGTGVNGYTF. The CDR3 region has the DNA TGTGCCAGCAGCCTTGGGACAGGGGTCAATGGCTACACCTTC.